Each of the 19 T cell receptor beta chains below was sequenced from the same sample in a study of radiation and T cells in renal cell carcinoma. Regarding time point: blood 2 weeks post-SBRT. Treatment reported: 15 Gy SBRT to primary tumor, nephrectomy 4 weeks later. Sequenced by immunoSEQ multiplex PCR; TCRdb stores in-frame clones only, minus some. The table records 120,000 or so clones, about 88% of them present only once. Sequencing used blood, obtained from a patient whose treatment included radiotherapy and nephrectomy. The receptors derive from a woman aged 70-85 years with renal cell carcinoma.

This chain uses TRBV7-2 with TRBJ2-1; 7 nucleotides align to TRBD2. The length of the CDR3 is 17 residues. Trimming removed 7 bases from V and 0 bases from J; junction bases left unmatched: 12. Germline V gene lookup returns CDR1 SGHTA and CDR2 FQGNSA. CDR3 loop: CASIPGGTGGSYNEQFF. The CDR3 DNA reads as TGTGCCAGCATCCCCGGGGGTACGGGGGGCTCCTACAATGAGCAGTTCTTC.

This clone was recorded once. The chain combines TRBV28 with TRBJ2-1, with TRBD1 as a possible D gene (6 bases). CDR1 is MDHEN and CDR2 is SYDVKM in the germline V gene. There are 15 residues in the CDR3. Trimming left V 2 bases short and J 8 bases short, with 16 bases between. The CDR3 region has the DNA TGTGCCAGCAGTTTAAGGCCAGGGGTAGTTGATGAGCAGTTCTTC. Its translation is CASSLRPGVVDEQFF. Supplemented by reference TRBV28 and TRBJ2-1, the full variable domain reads DVKVTQSSRYLVKRTGEKVFLECVQDMDHENMFWYRQDPGLGLRLIYFSYDVKMKEKGDIPEGYSVSREKKERFSLILESASTNQTSMYLCASSLRPGVVDEQFFGPGTRLTVL.

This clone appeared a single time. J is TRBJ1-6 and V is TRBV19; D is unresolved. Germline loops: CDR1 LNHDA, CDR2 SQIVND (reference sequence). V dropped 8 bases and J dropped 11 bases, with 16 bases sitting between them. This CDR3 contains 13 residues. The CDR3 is CASAFDGLPPLHF. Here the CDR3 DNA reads TGTGCCAGTGCATTCGATGGGTTACCACCCCTCCACTTT.

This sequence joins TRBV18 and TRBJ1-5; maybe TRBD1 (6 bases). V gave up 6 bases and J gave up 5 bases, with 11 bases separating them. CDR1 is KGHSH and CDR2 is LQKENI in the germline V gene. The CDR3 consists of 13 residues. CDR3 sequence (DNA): TGTGCCAGCTCTCCGGACAGTTATCAGCCCCAGCATTTT. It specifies CASSPDSYQPQHF. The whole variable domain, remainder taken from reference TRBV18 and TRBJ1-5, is NAGVMQNPRHLVRRRGQEARLRCSPMKGHSHVYWYRQLPEEGLKFMVYLQKENIIDESGMPKERFSAEFPKEGPSILRIQQVVRGDSAAYFCASSPDSYQPQHFGDGTRLSIL.

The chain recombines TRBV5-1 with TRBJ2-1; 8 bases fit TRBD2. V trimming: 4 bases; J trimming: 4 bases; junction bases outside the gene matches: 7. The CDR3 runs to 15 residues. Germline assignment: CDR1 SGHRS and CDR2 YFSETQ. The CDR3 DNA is TGCGCCAGCAGCCCGGCGGGGGGATCTTACAATGAGCAGTTCTTC. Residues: CASSPAGGSYNEQFF.

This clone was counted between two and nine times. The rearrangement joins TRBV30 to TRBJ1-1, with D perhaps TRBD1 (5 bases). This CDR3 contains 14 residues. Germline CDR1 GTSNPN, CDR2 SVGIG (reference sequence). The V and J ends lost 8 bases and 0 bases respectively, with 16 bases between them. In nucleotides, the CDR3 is TGTGCCCGATCATCGGGACCGCTGAACACTGAAGCTTTCTTT. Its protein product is CARSSGPLNTEAFF.

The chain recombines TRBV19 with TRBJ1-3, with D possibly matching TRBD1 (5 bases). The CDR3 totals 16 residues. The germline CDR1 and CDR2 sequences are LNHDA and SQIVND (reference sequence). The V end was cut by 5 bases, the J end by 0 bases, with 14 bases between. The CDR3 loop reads CASSPFGQNSGNTIYF. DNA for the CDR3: TGTGCCAGTAGTCCCTTCGGACAAAACTCTGGAAACACCATATATTTT.

This CDR3 is CASSIGRNQNTEAFF. The CDR3 region has the DNA TGTGCCAGTAGTATAGGGCGCAACCAGAACACTGAAGCTTTCTTT. V is TRBV19 and J is TRBJ1-1; D is ambiguous. The V gene's germline CDR1 is LNHDA and CDR2 SQIVND (reference sequence). This CDR3 has 15 amino acids. V lost 1 base and J lost 1, with 10 bases in between.

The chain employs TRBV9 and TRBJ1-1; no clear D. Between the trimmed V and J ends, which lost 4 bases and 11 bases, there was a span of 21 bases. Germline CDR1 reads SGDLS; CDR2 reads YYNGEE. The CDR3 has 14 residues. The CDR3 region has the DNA TGTGCCAGCAGCTCAACTGACACCCTCAGTGTCGCTTTCTTT. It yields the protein CASSSTDTLSVAFF.

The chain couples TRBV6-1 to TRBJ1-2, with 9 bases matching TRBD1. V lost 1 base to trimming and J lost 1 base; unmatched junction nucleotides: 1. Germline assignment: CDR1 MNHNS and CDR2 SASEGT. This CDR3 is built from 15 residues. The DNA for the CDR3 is TGTGCCAGCAGTGAAGTGGGACAGGGTAACTATGGCTACACCTTC. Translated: CASSEVGQGNYGYTF.

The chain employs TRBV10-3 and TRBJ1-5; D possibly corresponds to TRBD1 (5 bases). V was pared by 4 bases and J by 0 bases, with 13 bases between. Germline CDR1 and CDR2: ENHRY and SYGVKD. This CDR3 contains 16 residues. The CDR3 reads CAISGGRVDSNQPQHF. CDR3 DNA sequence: TGTGCCATCAGTGGCGGCAGGGTGGATAGCAATCAGCCCCAGCATTTT.

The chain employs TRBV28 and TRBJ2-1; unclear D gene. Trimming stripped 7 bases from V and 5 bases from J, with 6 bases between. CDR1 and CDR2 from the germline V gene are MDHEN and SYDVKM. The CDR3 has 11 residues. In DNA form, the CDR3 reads TGTGCCAGCACCCAAGACAATGAGCAGTTCTTC. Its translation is CASTQDNEQFF.

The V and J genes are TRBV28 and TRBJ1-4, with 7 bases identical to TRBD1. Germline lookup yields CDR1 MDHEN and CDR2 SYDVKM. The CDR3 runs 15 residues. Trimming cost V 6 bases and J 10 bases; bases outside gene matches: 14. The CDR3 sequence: CASRTRTGVMGKLFF. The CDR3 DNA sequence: TGTGCCAGCAGAACCCGAACAGGGGTTATGGGAAAACTGTTTTTT. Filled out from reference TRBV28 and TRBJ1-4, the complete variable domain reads DVKVTQSSRYLVKRTGEKVFLECVQDMDHENMFWYRQDPGLGLRLIYFSYDVKMKEKGDIPEGYSVSREKKERFSLILESASTNQTSMYLCASRTRTGVMGKLFFGSGTQLSVL.

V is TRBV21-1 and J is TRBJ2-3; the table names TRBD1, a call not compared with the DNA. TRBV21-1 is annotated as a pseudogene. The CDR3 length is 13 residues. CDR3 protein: CASSGTRTDTQYF. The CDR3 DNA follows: TGTGCCAGCAGCGGGACACGCACAGATACGCAGTATTTT.

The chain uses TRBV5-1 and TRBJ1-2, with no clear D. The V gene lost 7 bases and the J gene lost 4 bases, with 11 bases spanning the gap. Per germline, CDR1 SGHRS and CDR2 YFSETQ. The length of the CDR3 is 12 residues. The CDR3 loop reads CASSNDRYGYTF. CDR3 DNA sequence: TGCGCCAGCTCTAACGACCGCTATGGCTACACCTTC.

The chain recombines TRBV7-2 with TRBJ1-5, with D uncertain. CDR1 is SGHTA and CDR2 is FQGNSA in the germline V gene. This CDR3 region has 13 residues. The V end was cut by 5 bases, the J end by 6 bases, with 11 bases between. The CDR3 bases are TGTGCCAGCAGCCTCTCGCCGGGTCAGCCCCAGCATTTT. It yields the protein CASSLSPGQPQHF.

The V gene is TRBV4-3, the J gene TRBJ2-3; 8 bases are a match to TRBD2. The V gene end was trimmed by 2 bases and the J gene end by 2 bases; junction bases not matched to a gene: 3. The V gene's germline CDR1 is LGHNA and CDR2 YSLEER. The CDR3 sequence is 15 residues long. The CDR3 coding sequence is TGCGCCAGCAGCCAACTAGCGGGTGTCACAGATACGCAGTATTTT. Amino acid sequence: CASSQLAGVTDTQYF.

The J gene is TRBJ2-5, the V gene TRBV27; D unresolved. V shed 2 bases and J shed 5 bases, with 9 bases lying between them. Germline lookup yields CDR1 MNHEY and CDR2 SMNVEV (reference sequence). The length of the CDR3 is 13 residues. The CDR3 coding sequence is TGTGCCAGCAGTTTAGCCAGGTGGGAGACCCAGTACTTC. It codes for CASSLARWETQYF.

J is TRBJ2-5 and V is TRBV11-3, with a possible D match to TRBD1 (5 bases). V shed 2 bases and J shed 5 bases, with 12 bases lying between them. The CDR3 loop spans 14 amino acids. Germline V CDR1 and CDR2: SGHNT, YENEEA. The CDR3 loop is CASSLQGPGETQYF. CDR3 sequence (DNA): TGTGCCAGCAGCTTACAGGGCCCTGGGGAGACCCAGTACTTC.